These T cell receptor beta chains were read from a single sample in a study of T cell responses to AZD1222 COVID-19 vaccine. The table came from immunoSEQ multiplex PCR; TCRdb's copy has only in-frame clones and leaves some out. The data show 45,000 or so clones, around 91% seen once. Material: peripheral blood, obtained 28 days after the second AZD1222 dose. The source of these receptors is an adult who received the AZD1222 COVID-19 vaccine. Both conserved end residues are part of each CDR3. The order of the fields is V gene, J gene, D gene, clone size, CDR3 DNA, CDR3 protein. The D gene is left open where the match is weak. Clone size is not always given. Where it is, it says once, few, many or a class for expanded clones.

TRBV7-2	TRBJ1-6	-	few	TGTGCCAGCAGCCCTAGACAGTCCTATTCACCCCTCCACTTT	CASSPRQSYSPLHF
TRBV4-2	TRBJ2-5	TRBD2	-	TGTGCCAGCAGCCAAGATCGGGCTAGCGGGGGAGGGGAGACCCAGTACTTC	CASSQDRASGGGETQYF
TRBV6-5	TRBJ1-1	-	-	TGTGCCAGCAGTTACATAACAACCGGGACAAACACTGAAGCTTTCTTT	CASSYITTGTNTEAFF
TRBV5-6	TRBJ2-3	TRBD1	-	TGTGCCAGCAGCCCTGGACAGGGAGCAGATACGCAGTATTTT	CASSPGQGADTQYF
TRBV4-3	TRBJ1-2	-	once	TGCGCCAGCGCGCAGGTTGGAGCAACTAACTATGGCTACACCTTC	CASAQVGATNYGYTF
TRBV19	TRBJ1-5	-	-	TGTGCCAGTAGAGAAGCGGGATCAAGCAATCAGCCCCAGCATTTT	CASREAGSSNQPQHF
TRBV10-1	TRBJ2-1	TRBD2	-	TGCGCCAGCAGTCGCGCCCTAGCGGGGGGGCCTAATGAGCAGTTCTTC	CASSRALAGGPNEQFF
TRBV30	TRBJ1-1	-	-	TGTGCCTGGAGTCTCGGGAACACTGAAGCTTTCTTT	CAWSLGNTEAFF
TRBV27	TRBJ2-7	TRBD1	once	TGTGCCAGCGGCTACAGGGGCTCTTATTCTTACGAGCAGTACTTC	CASGYRGSYSYEQYF
TRBV6-1	TRBJ1-1	-	-	TGTGCCAGCAGTGAAGGGATTTGGACTGAAGCTTTCTTT	CASSEGIWTEAFF
TRBV3-1/TRBV3-2	TRBJ2-1	-	-	TGTGCCAGCAGCCACCAGGATAAGGGGACCTACAATGAGCAGTTCTTC	CASSHQDKGTYNEQFF
TRBV10-3	TRBJ1-5	-	-	TGTGCCATCAGTGTCGGTCAGCACAATCAGCCCCAGCATTTT	CAISVGQHNQPQHF
TRBV7-2	TRBJ1-1	-	-	TGTGCCAGCAGCTTACCTAGGTCGAACACTGAAGCTTTCTTT	CASSLPRSNTEAFF
TRBV5-1	TRBJ2-2	-	-	TGCGCCAGCAGCTTGGCGGTGAAGCTAGGCAACCCCGGGGAGCTGTTTTTT	CASSLAVKLGNPGELFF
TRBV19	TRBJ1-1	-	-	TGTGCCAGTAGTATAGACTGGAACACTGAAGCTTTCTTT	CASSIDWNTEAFF
TRBV4-3	TRBJ1-6	TRBD1	once	TGCGCCAGCAGCTTGGGGACAGAAGGGGACTCACCCCTCCACTTT	CASSLGTEGDSPLHF
TRBV5-6	TRBJ1-2	-	-	TGTGCCAGCAGCTTGGACCCGACGGGGGCAAGCTATGGCTACACCTTC	CASSLDPTGASYGYTF
TRBV7-2	TRBJ2-5	TRBD1	-	TGTGCCAGCAGCTTAGTAACAGGGGCGTTCCGAGAGACCCAGTACTTC	CASSLVTGAFRETQYF
TRBV14	TRBJ1-6	-	-	TGTGCCAGCAGTCAGGACGCTTATAATTCACCCCTCCACTTT	CASSQDAYNSPLHF
TRBV5-5	TRBJ1-1	-	-	TGTGCCAGCAGCTTGTCCTACTCGAACACTGAAGCTTTCTTT	CASSLSYSNTEAFF
TRBV7-2	TRBJ2-1	-	-	TGTGCCAGCAGCTCGGTGGGGGGATACAATGAGCAGTTCTTC	CASSSVGGYNEQFF
TRBV6-5	TRBJ1-1	-	-	TGTGCCAGCACCCTCGGGGGGCCGAACACTGAAGCTTTCTTT	CASTLGGPNTEAFF
TRBV6-5	TRBJ1-2	-	-	TGTGCCAGCAGCCAAGGAACCCCCTATGGCTACACCTTC	CASSQGTPYGYTF
TRBV7-9	TRBJ2-3	-	-	TGTGCCAGCAGCGCCCAGGGGACAGATACGCAGTATTTT	CASSAQGTDTQYF
TRBV14	TRBJ2-3	-	-	TGTGCCAGCAGCCAAGACAGGGTTAGCACAGATACGCAGTATTTT	CASSQDRVSTDTQYF
TRBV9	TRBJ1-4	TRBD1	-	TGTGCCAGCAGCGGGGGACAGGGGGCAAGGGAAAAACTGTTTTTT	CASSGGQGAREKLFF
TRBV4-3	TRBJ1-5	TRBD1	-	TGCGCCAGCAGCCAAGATTTCTCGACAGGGATGAGCAATCAGCCCCAGCATTTT	CASSQDFSTGMSNQPQHF
TRBV4-2	TRBJ1-1	-	-	TGTGCCAGCAGCCAGGAAACAGGGTACAACACTGAAGCTTTCTTT	CASSQETGYNTEAFF
TRBV5-6	TRBJ1-2	-	-	TGTGCCAGCAGCTTGCTGGACAGTCCTTATGGCTACACCTTC	CASSLLDSPYGYTF
TRBV7-6	TRBJ2-1	TRBD1	-	TGTGCCAGCAGCTCCCGTGTACCTAGTGGACAGGGGGCCGACAATGAGCAGTTCTTC	CASSSRVPSGQGADNEQFF
TRBV6-2/TRBV6-3	TRBJ1-5	-	-	TGTGCCAGCAGTTACGGTAAGGTTGGCCAGCATTTT	CASSYGKVGQHF
TRBV19	TRBJ1-4	-	-	TGTGCCAGTTGGGGACAAGAAAATGAAAAACTGTTTTTT	CASWGQENEKLFF
TRBV19	TRBJ1-2	-	-	TGTGCCAGTAGTAAACAGGGCCGTGGCTACACCTTC	CASSKQGRGYTF
TRBV18	TRBJ2-5	-	-	TGTGCCAGCTCACCTGTGACAAAAAAAGAGACCCAGTACTTC	CASSPVTKKETQYF
TRBV7-2	TRBJ2-3	TRBD2	-	TGTGCCAGCAGCTTTACTAGCGGGGGGGCTGGGGATACGCAGTATTTT	CASSFTSGGAGDTQYF
TRBV3-1/TRBV3-2	TRBJ1-2	-	-	TGTGCCAGCAGCCATGGTACAGGGACCCAGGGGAACTATGGCTACACCTTC	CASSHGTGTQGNYGYTF
TRBV30	TRBJ1-2	-	-	TGTGCCTGGACGGGGGTAACCGTCGGTGGCTACACCTTC	CAWTGVTVGGYTF
TRBV5-1	TRBJ2-1	-	-	TGCGCCAGCAGCTTAATCGAAGGAAATGAGCAGTTCTTC	CASSLIEGNEQFF
TRBV4-2	TRBJ2-5	TRBD1	-	TGTGCCAGCAGCCAGGGACAGACACAAGAGACCCAGTACTTC	CASSQGQTQETQYF
TRBV29-1	TRBJ2-2	TRBD1	-	TGCAGCGTGACCGGGACAGGGGGCACCGGGGAGCTGTTTTTT	CSVTGTGGTGELFF